This T cell receptor (beta chain) originates from a study of response to subunit inactivated influenza vaccine. Findings and limits, study-wide: Authors suggested that a seasonal influenza vaccination recruits few new T cells each time.

This clonotype was seen a handful of times. Its antigen is undetermined. The CDR3 sequence is 12 residues long. Germline V gene sequence: CDR1 DFQATT, CDR2 SNEGSKA (reference sequence). V was pared by 6 bases and J by 2 bases, with 11 bases between. TCRdb called the RT-PCR reads again in MiXCR, with one record for every CDR3 protein. The table shows over 450,000 distinct CDR3 sequences, with 13% occurring only once. The chain uses TRBV20-1 and TRBJ2-7, with D unclear. The sequence was collected from a man aged 45-65 years who received an inactivated influenza vaccine. The source material was PBMCs from blood, sampled 40 to 50 days after vaccination. This chain's CDR3 is CSAPHRTYEQYF. CDR3 coding DNA: TGCAGTGCCCCACACAGAACCTACGAGCAGTACTTC.